The next 25 T cell receptor beta chains were all read from a single sample in a study of vaccination and CD4 T cells after COVID-19. TCRdb re-derived calls from the PCR reads in MiXCR, one entry per CDR3 protein. The repertoire holds 15,000 or so distinct CDR3 sequences, with over 65% as singletons. This specimen consisted of CD4+ T cells from blood, obtained after SARS-CoV-2 vaccination. The receptors were sampled from a human donor who had recovered from COVID-19.

Concerning this clonotype: At one boundary the junction diverges from the germline segment, which might be a read error. This rearrangement joins TRBV5-6 to TRBJ1-5; D is perhaps TRBD1 (5 bases). Germline CDR1 reads SGHDT; CDR2 reads YYEEEE. The CDR3 contains 13 residues. The CDR3 nucleotides are TGTGCCATCAGCTCGGCGGGGGAGCTGCCCCAGCATTTT. Translated, it gives CAISSAGELPQHF.

Only one count was recorded for this clonotype. This chain uses TRBV7-8 with TRBJ2-7; TRBD2 might be the D (6 bases). V shed 0 bases and J shed 10 bases, with 19 bases lying between them. This CDR3 is built from 15 residues. Germline V gene data show CDR1 as SGHVS and CDR2 as FQNEAQ. The CDR3 sequence is CASSLASGSTQIQYF. The CDR3 region has the DNA TGTGCCAGCAGCTTAGCCAGCGGGTCTACCCAAATACAGTACTTC.

The V and J genes are TRBV20-1 and TRBJ1-5, with D maybe TRBD1 (5 bases). Germline-derived CDR1 and CDR2 are DFQATT and SNEGSKA (reference sequence). The CDR3 spans 16 residues. Trimming pared 5 bases from V and 4 bases from J, leaving 21 bases between. CDR3: CSAADSRGEVNQPQHF. In nucleotides, the CDR3 is TGCAGTGCTGCCGATTCGCGGGGGGAGGTGAATCAGCCCCAGCATTTT.

This clonotype appeared a few times. The CDR3 is CASSTLAGGMDEQFF. CDR3 sequence (DNA): TGTGCCAGCTCAACACTAGCGGGAGGGATGGATGAGCAGTTCTTC. The genes are TRBV18 and TRBJ2-1, with 13 bases aligning to TRBD2. The CDR3 contains 15 residues. Trimming removed 5 bases from V and 8 bases from J; junction bases left unmatched: 6. The germline gives CDR1 KGHSH, CDR2 LQKENI.

This clonotype has just one count. Here the CDR3 reads CASSWDSPNTEAFF. DNA of the CDR3: TGCGCCAGCAGCTGGGACAGCCCGAACACTGAAGCTTTCTTT. V gene TRBV5-1 combines with J gene TRBJ1-1, with 7 bases that match TRBD1. V shed 3 bases and J 1 base; nucleotides not matched to a gene: 3. The germline gives CDR1 SGHRS, CDR2 YFSETQ. CDR3 length: 14 amino acids.

This clonotype was seen a few times. The gene calls are TRBV7-9 and TRBJ2-3; TRBD2 matches at 8 bases. Germline lookup yields CDR1 SEHNR and CDR2 FQNEAQ (reference sequence). CDR3 length: 17 residues. Unmatched junction bases numbered 18, after V lost 7 bases and J lost 6 bases. The DNA for the CDR3 is TGTGCCAGCACCCAAACCCGGGGGACGCGGGGGGAGGATACGCAGTATTTT. Amino acids: CASTQTRGTRGEDTQYF.

This rearrangement joins TRBV2 to TRBJ2-3; the match to TRBD2 covers 9 bases. This CDR3 region has 13 residues. Unmatched junction bases numbered 9, after V lost 4 bases and J lost 13 bases. CDR1 and CDR2 from the germline V gene are SNHLY and FYNNEI. CDR3 sequence: CASSGYGGRAEYF. In DNA form, the CDR3 reads TGTGCCAGCAGTGGATATGGCGGGAGGGCCGAGTATTTT.

This chain uses TRBV20-1 with TRBJ2-3, with 10 bases fitting TRBD2. Germline CDR1 is DFQATT and CDR2 is SNEGSKA (reference sequence). Unmatched junction bases numbered 5, after V lost 2 bases and J lost 3 bases. CDR3 length: 15 amino acids. CDR3 DNA sequence: TGCAGTGCTAGAAGCCCTAGCGGGAGAACAGATACGCAGTATTTT. Protein: CSARSPSGRTDTQYF.

This clonotype is a singleton in its sample. The chain is built from TRBV6-1 and TRBJ1-5; 9 positions match TRBD1. This CDR3 region has 15 residues. Per the germline V gene, CDR1 is MNHNS and CDR2 is SASEGT. With V trimmed by 1 base and J by 5 bases, 3 bases remained unmatched. This CDR3 is CASSEEGTGYQPQHF. For the CDR3, the DNA is TGTGCCAGCAGTGAAGAGGGGACAGGGTATCAGCCCCAGCATTTT.

The chain is built from TRBV20-1 and TRBJ1-1; 7 nucleotides agree with TRBD1. J gave up 4 bases and V 5 bases, and 10 bases lay outside the gene matches. Germline lookup yields CDR1 DFQATT and CDR2 SNEGSKA (reference sequence). The CDR3 runs 14 residues. CDR3 loop: CSAPGAGGATEAFF. The CDR3 coding sequence is TGCAGTGCTCCGGGGGCAGGGGGGGCCACTGAAGCTTTCTTT.

V usage is TRBV19 and J usage is TRBJ2-5, with D perhaps TRBD2 (6 bases). Trimming pared 1 base from V and 0 bases from J, leaving 9 bases between. The CDR3 runs to 15 residues. Germline V CDR1 and CDR2: LNHDA, SQIVND (reference sequence). The CDR3 DNA reads as TGTGCCAGTAGTATAGGGGGGGAGTACCAAGAGACCCAGTACTTC. Protein product: CASSIGGEYQETQYF.

This chain links TRBV24-1 with TRBJ1-1; D gene uncertain. V lost 8 bases, J lost 1 base, and 16 bases lay in between. Germline values: CDR1 KGHDR, CDR2 SFDVKD. The CDR3 consists of 15 residues. The CDR3 region is CATTFRSSRNTEAFF. CDR3 bases: TGTGCCACCACCTTCAGGAGCTCGAGGAACACTGAAGCTTTCTTT.

V usage is TRBV20-1 and J usage is TRBJ2-7, with 8 nucleotides matching TRBD2. The germline gives CDR1 DFQATT, CDR2 SNEGSKA (reference sequence). V was pared by 5 bases and J by 2 bases, with 11 bases of the junction left unmatched. The CDR3 length is 15 residues. The CDR3 region is CSAERLAFPAYEQYF. CDR3 nucleotide sequence: TGCAGTGCTGAAAGACTAGCGTTTCCAGCCTACGAGCAGTACTTC.

V and J are TRBV9 and TRBJ2-5; TRBD2 matches 7 bases. CDR3 length: 15 amino acids. Trimming cost V 3 bases and J 4 bases; bases outside gene matches: 9. Germline V gene data show CDR1 as SGDLS and CDR2 as YYNGEE. DNA of the CDR3: TGTGCCAGCAGCGCCGCCGCAGGGAGGGCAGAGACCCAGTACTTC. This translates into CASSAAAGRAETQYF.

The chain employs TRBV10-3 and TRBJ1-2; D is uncertain. There are 13 residues in the CDR3. The V and J ends lost 5 bases and 0 bases respectively, with 7 bases between them. CDR1 ENHRY and CDR2 SYGVKD come from the germline V gene. In nucleotides, the CDR3 is TGTGCCATCAGTAGAGAAGCTAACTATGGCTACACCTTC. Translated, it gives CAISREANYGYTF.

This clonotype was seen a handful of times. CDR3 protein: CASSPNLLSYTF. The CDR3 nucleotides are TGTGCCAGCAGCCCGAACCTACTAAGCTACACCTTC. This chain connects TRBV5-4 to TRBJ1-2; D is undetermined. The germline V gene has CDR1 SGHNT and CDR2 YYREEE (reference sequence). Between the trimmed V and J ends, which lost 4 bases and 9 bases, there was a span of 13 bases. The CDR3 totals 12 residues.

This clonotype is a singleton in its sample. The chain recombines TRBV28 with TRBJ2-5; 11 nucleotides line up with TRBD2. The CDR3 length is 17 residues. V was pared by 5 bases and J by 1 base, with 9 bases of the junction left unmatched. CDR1 MDHEN and CDR2 SYDVKM come from the germline V gene. The CDR3 region has the DNA TGTGCCAGCAGTGCGCGCCCGACTAGCGGGATCCAAGAGACCCAGTACTTC. Its protein is CASSARPTSGIQETQYF.

The chain has TRBV18 and TRBJ1-1; the D gene is possibly TRBD1 (5 bases). V lost 2 bases and J 5 bases, leaving 12 bases between the germline ends. The CDR3 totals 14 residues. Germline CDR1 reads KGHSH; CDR2 reads LQKENI. The chain's CDR3 is CASSPIGRGTEAFF. The DNA for the CDR3 is TGTGCCAGCTCACCAATCGGGCGGGGGACTGAAGCTTTCTTT.

This clonotype was detected once. The chain uses TRBV19 and TRBJ1-1; unclear D gene. V was cut by 2 bases and J by 0 bases, with 10 bases left in between. This CDR3 has 15 amino acids. CDR1 and CDR2 (germline): LNHDA, SQIVND (reference sequence). The CDR3 region is CASSIPSDMNTEAFF. CDR3 sequence (DNA): TGTGCCAGTAGTATACCTTCAGACATGAACACTGAAGCTTTCTTT.

This chain connects TRBV19 to TRBJ2-3; TRBD1 agrees at 8 bases. Unmatched junction bases numbered 9, after V lost 4 bases and J lost 3 bases. CDR3 size: 16 residues. The germline V gene encodes CDR1 LNHDA and CDR2 SQIVND (reference sequence). The CDR3 region has the DNA TGTGCCAGTAGTACCACCGGGACAGGTGGGACAGATACGCAGTATTTT. Amino acids: CASSTTGTGGTDTQYF.

The chain combines TRBV20-1 with TRBJ2-5; D is possibly TRBD1 or TRBD2 (5 bases each). V was trimmed by 3 bases and J by 5 bases, leaving 16 bases between them. The germline CDR1 and CDR2 sequences are DFQATT and SNEGSKA (reference sequence). CDR3 size: 14 residues. CDR3 sequence: CSASTGTQRETQYF. The CDR3 DNA follows: TGCAGTGCTAGTACCGGGACGCAAAGGGAGACCCAGTACTTC.

The CDR3: CAISAMTAGEQYF. The CDR3 coding sequence is TGTGCCATCAGTGCGATGACGGCGGGCGAGCAGTACTTC. The rearrangement links TRBV10-3 to TRBJ2-7; TRBD2 is a possible D gene (5 bases). The ends were cut back, 4 bases at V and 6 bases at J, with 13 bases in the middle. Germline CDR1 and CDR2: ENHRY and SYGVKD. The CDR3 totals 13 residues.

This chain links TRBV29-1 with TRBJ2-4; D remains ambiguous. The CDR3 is made up of 14 amino acids. Deletions cut 5 bases from V and 0 bases from J, with 11 bases between. Germline V gene data show CDR1 as SQVTM and CDR2 as ANQGSEA. CDR3 residues: CSVRAELAKNIQYF. The CDR3 coding sequence is TGCAGCGTTAGGGCAGAACTAGCCAAAAACATTCAGTACTTC.

The chain combines TRBV25-1 with TRBJ1-3; no firm D call. Trimming took off 2 bases at V and 4 bases at J, with 18 bases between the two ends. Looked up from germline, CDR1 is MGHDK and CDR2 is SYGVNS. The CDR3 consists of 17 residues. The CDR3 DNA is TGTGCCAGCAGTGAAGAAGGCGGCCCGGGGAGAGGAAACACCATATATTTT. Its translation: CASSEEGGPGRGNTIYF.

This chain joins TRBV6-2 or TRBV6-3 and TRBJ1-5; no clear D gene. The V and J ends lost 2 bases and 2 bases respectively, with 10 bases between them. CDR3 size: 15 residues. The germline V gene encodes CDR1 MNHEY and CDR2 SVGEGT. The CDR3 spells CASSYGGSGNQPQHF. In DNA form, the CDR3 reads TGTGCCAGCAGTTACGGTGGGTCAGGCAATCAGCCCCAGCATTTT.